This entry concerns a single T cell receptor (beta chain). Its specificity is unknown. Assay: immunoSEQ multiplex PCR; the TCRdb copy retains only in-frame clones and omits some. The top ten clones hold 5.5% to 6.5% of a sample with about 7,000 clones, about 80% of them seen once. Resections took place in Japan or China from the mid-2010s to the late 2010s. Two lung cancer pathologists independently confirmed each histologic diagnosis. Unmatched junction bases numbered 10, after V lost 1 base and J lost 5 bases. This CDR3 has 18 amino acids. CDR1 and CDR2 from the germline V gene are MGHRA and YSYEKL. This entry comes from a study of immune evolution from preneoplasia to lung adenocarcinoma. General study results and limits: Top clone frequencies peaked in normal lung, apparently declining through invasive adenocarcinoma. Later-stage lesions appeared to have more T cells, more diversity, less clonality.

What was sequenced was FFPE adjacent normal lung tissue. J is TRBJ2-1 and V is TRBV4-1; 11 bases align to TRBD2. This receptor was obtained from a person in their sixties or seventies with lung adenocarcinoma. The CDR3 bases are TGCGCCAGCAGCCAAGTTAGCGGGAGGGTAAGTCTCCACAATGAGCAGTTCTTC. Translated, it gives CASSQVSGRVSLHNEQFF.